These T cell receptor beta chains were read from a single sample in a study of blood T cells in healthy people across ages. TCRdb independently ran MiXCR on the 5' RACE reads; one entry per CDR3 protein. The table records 1,300,000 or so distinct CDR3 sequences, approximately 59% of them present only once. Sequenced material: blood. These receptor sequences come from a man younger than 30 in good health. Both conserved end residues are part of each CDR3. D genes are given only for firm matches. Some rows mark clone size as missing; the rest say once, few, many or name a class of expanded clone.

DNA	CDR3	J	length	D	V	size
TGTGCCAGCAGCTTAGCCTGGACAGACCAAGAGACCCAGTACTTC	CASSLAWTDQETQYF	TRBJ2-5	15	-	TRBV7-2	many
TGCAGTGCTAGCTCGGAGCTCTATGGCTACACCTTC	CSASSELYGYTF	TRBJ1-2	12	-	TRBV20-1	-
TGCGCCAGCAGCTTGGCCGGACTAGCGGGGGCAAGCCCTTACAATGAGCAGTTCTTC	CASSLAGLAGASPYNEQFF	TRBJ2-1	19	TRBD2	TRBV5-1	-
TGCAGTGCAGGGGGCGGACAGCAAGAGACCCAGTACTTC	CSAGGGQQETQYF	TRBJ2-5	13	TRBD1	TRBV20-1	few
TGTGCCAGCAGCGTAGAACCCTGGTGGAACACTGAAGCTTTCTTT	CASSVEPWWNTEAFF	TRBJ1-1	15	-	TRBV9	-
TGCGCCAGCAGCCAACTCCGGGCAGATTACGAGCAGTACTTC	CASSQLRADYEQYF	TRBJ2-7	14	-	TRBV4-3	few
TGTGCCAGCAAAATAGCGCCGAATGCTTGGTCGGAGCAGTTCTTC	CASKIAPNAWSEQFF	TRBJ2-1	15	-	TRBV27	-
TGTGCCAGCAGTTACGGGGAGTCCTACGAGCAGTACTTC	CASSYGESYEQYF	TRBJ2-7	13	-	TRBV6-2/TRBV6-3	many
TGTGCCAGCAGTGAAGCCTTTCGGGGGGCCTACGAGCAGTACTTC	CASSEAFRGAYEQYF	TRBJ2-7	15	TRBD2	TRBV6-1	few
TGTGCCAGACCTGTCGCCCACTATGGCTACACCTTC	CARPVAHYGYTF	TRBJ1-2	12	-	TRBV10-3	few
TGCAGTGCTAGACGTGTACTTGGCTATGAGCAGTTCTTC	CSARRVLGYEQFF	TRBJ2-1	13	-	TRBV20-1	-
TGTGCCAGCAGTGTAGGGACTAGCGGGAGATCCGAGCAGTACTTC	CASSVGTSGRSEQYF	TRBJ2-7	15	TRBD2	TRBV28	-
TGTGCCAGCAGTCTACCGGGACAGGGGGCCGGTCAGCCCCAGCATTTT	CASSLPGQGAGQPQHF	TRBJ1-5	16	TRBD1	TRBV12-3/TRBV12-4	-
TGTGCCAGCAGCTTATTGACAGGGAGCGCAAGGGCTAATGAAAAACTGTTTTTT	CASSLLTGSARANEKLFF	TRBJ1-4	18	TRBD1	TRBV7-9	-
TGTGCCAGCAGTTTCGGTGAGGATACGCAGTATTTT	CASSFGEDTQYF	TRBJ2-3	12	-	TRBV12-3/TRBV12-4	many
TGTGCCAGCCATCCCAGGCGCTCTCTAGACAATGAGCAGTTCTTC	CASHPRRSLDNEQFF	TRBJ2-1	15	-	TRBV28	-
TGCGCCAGCAGCCAAGATGAGGGGTCTGGAAACACCATATATTTT	CASSQDEGSGNTIYF	TRBJ1-3	15	-	TRBV4-3	-
TGCAGCGCCGACATTGGAGGCTACACCTTC	CSADIGGYTF	TRBJ1-2	10	-	TRBV29-1	few
TGTGCCACCACCGAGGGTTACACAGATACGCAGTATTTT	CATTEGYTDTQYF	TRBJ2-3	13	-	TRBV6-2/TRBV6-3	once
TGTGCCGCCAGAGGGCCGTACAATGAGCAGTTCTTC	CAARGPYNEQFF	TRBJ2-1	12	-	TRBV27	-
TGCGCCAGCAGCCAAGATCAGGGCAGGACTCAGCCCCAGCATTTT	CASSQDQGRTQPQHF	TRBJ1-5	15	-	TRBV4-1	few
TGTGCCAGCAGCGACACCGGGACAGACCTTTCTGGGGCCAACGTCCTGACTTTC	CASSDTGTDLSGANVLTF	TRBJ2-6	18	TRBD1	TRBV7-2	-
TGTGCCAGCACCTTAGAGGGGCGGGCAGATACGCAGTATTTT	CASTLEGRADTQYF	TRBJ2-3	14	-	TRBV12-3/TRBV12-4	few
TGTGCCAGCAGTCCACGACTAGCGGGGACCACAGATACGCAGTATTTT	CASSPRLAGTTDTQYF	TRBJ2-3	16	TRBD2	TRBV12-3/TRBV12-4	-
TGTGCCAGCAGCCCGCCAGAGACTTTACCCTACGAGCAGTACTTC	CASSPPETLPYEQYF	TRBJ2-7	15	-	TRBV7-6	-
TGTGCCAGCAGCTTATATGGGGCCGGGACTGAAGCTTTCTTT	CASSLYGAGTEAFF	TRBJ1-1	14	-	TRBV7-2	-
TGTGCCAGCAGCGTAGGGGGGCAATACGAGCAGTACTTC	CASSVGGQYEQYF	TRBJ2-7	13	-	TRBV7-2	few
TGTGCCAGCAGTAAACATATCCAAGGACGTCGGGTCTACGAGCAGTACTTC	CASSKHIQGRRVYEQYF	TRBJ2-7	17	-	TRBV6-2/TRBV6-3	few
TGTGCCAGCAGCTCATTAGCCAAAAACAGTCAGTACTTC	CASSSLAKNSQYF	TRBJ2-4	13	-	TRBV6-6	-
TGTGTCAGCAGCTCGGGACAGGGGGATGAAAAACTGTTTTTT	CVSSSGQGDEKLFF	TRBJ1-4	14	TRBD1	TRBV2	-
TGCAGTGGAGCGGGAGGGCCAAATGAGCAGATCTTC	CSGAGGPNEQIF	TRBJ2-1	12	TRBD2	TRBV20-1	-
TGCAGCGCCCATCTCGGGGCCAACGTCCTGACTTTC	CSAHLGANVLTF	TRBJ2-6	12	-	TRBV29-1	-
TGTGCCTGGAGCACCGGGTCCCCTAACTATGGCTACACCTTC	CAWSTGSPNYGYTF	TRBJ1-2	14	-	TRBV30	-
TGTGCCACCAGTGATCCAAACACAGATACGCAGTATTTT	CATSDPNTDTQYF	TRBJ2-3	13	-	TRBV24-1	-
TGTGCCAGCAGCCGCCAGCCATCCTACAATGAGCAGTTCTTC	CASSRQPSYNEQFF	TRBJ2-1	14	-	TRBV3-1	-
TGCAGCGTTGAGGGGGGAGGGGAGACCTACAATGAGCAGTACTTC	CSVEGGGETYNEQYF	TRBJ2-7	15	TRBD2	TRBV29-1	-
TGTGCCATCAGTGATCAAGCACCCGAGCAGTACTTC	CAISDQAPEQYF	TRBJ2-7	12	-	TRBV10-3	-
TGCAGTGCTAATCCAGCGGCCTCCTACAATGAGCAGTTCTTC	CSANPAASYNEQFF	TRBJ2-1	14	-	TRBV20-1	-
TGTGCCAGCAGTAAACAGGCCTCCTACGAGCAGTACTTC	CASSKQASYEQYF	TRBJ2-7	13	-	TRBV28	-
TGCAGTGCTAGAGATCGGCGGGACAAGCCTTACGAGCAGTACTTC	CSARDRRDKPYEQYF	TRBJ2-7	15	-	TRBV20-1	-
TGCGCCAGCAGCACCGGGACTAGCAGGAGCGATGAGCAGTTCTTC	CASSTGTSRSDEQFF	TRBJ2-1	15	TRBD2	TRBV5-1	-
TGTGCCAGCAGCTTGGCCGGGGGACCTGCTGGACATCAGCCCCAGCATTTT	CASSLAGGPAGHQPQHF	TRBJ1-5	17	-	TRBV5-6	few
TGTGCCAGCAGCTTACGTGCGGGGCAATCCTACGAGCAGTACTTC	CASSLRAGQSYEQYF	TRBJ2-7	15	-	TRBV7-2	-
TGTGCCAGCATGTCTAGCGGGAGTCGTTTCAATGAGCAGTTCTTC	CASMSSGSRFNEQFF	TRBJ2-1	15	TRBD2	TRBV27	-
TGCAGTGCTATCGACAGGGGGTGGGCCTACAATGAGCAGTTCTTC	CSAIDRGWAYNEQFF	TRBJ2-1	15	TRBD1	TRBV20-1	-
TGTGCCAGCGGAGGACAGGGTGACACTGAAGCTTTCTTT	CASGGQGDTEAFF	TRBJ1-1	13	TRBD1	TRBV2	-
TGTGCCACCTGGGGCCTGGGGAGAGGGGCTTCCTACGAGCAGTACTTC	CATWGLGRGASYEQYF	TRBJ2-7	16	-	TRBV28	-
TGCAGTGCTAGAGATTCAGGCCACTACGAGCAGTACTTC	CSARDSGHYEQYF	TRBJ2-7	13	-	TRBV20-1	-
TGCAGCGTTGGACTAGCGAACTACAATGAGCAGTACTTC	CSVGLANYNEQYF	TRBJ2-7	13	TRBD2	TRBV29-1	-
TGTGCCACCAGTTCAAACCTACTGGTGCGGCTTTATGGCTACACCTTC	CATSSNLLVRLYGYTF	TRBJ1-2	16	-	TRBV12-3/TRBV12-4	few
TGTGCCACCAAGGGACAGGGGGTTGAGGAGACCCAGTACTTC	CATKGQGVEETQYF	TRBJ2-5	14	TRBD1	TRBV2	-
TGTGCCAGCAGCTTAGAAGGAGCCCCCACAGATACGCAGTATTTT	CASSLEGAPTDTQYF	TRBJ2-3	15	-	TRBV11-3	once
TGTGCCACCAGCAGAGTCGTGGTGGCGGGAGAAAACATTCAGTACTTC	CATSRVVVAGENIQYF	TRBJ2-4	16	TRBD2	TRBV15	-
TGTGCCAGCAGCTTAGAGTTACCATCACCCCTCCACTTT	CASSLELPSPLHF	TRBJ1-6	13	-	TRBV7-2	-
TGCAGCGCCGGGGATTCGGGGGGTCGGCCCCAGCATTTT	CSAGDSGGRPQHF	TRBJ1-5	13	-	TRBV29-1	-
TGTGCCATCAGTGGAACCAGCGGGGGACAAACCGACGAGCAGTACTTC	CAISGTSGGQTDEQYF	TRBJ2-7	16	TRBD2	TRBV10-3	-